This TCR beta chain was identified during a study of tumor-infiltrating lymphocytes in oesophageal squamous cell carcinoma. MiXCR was run by TCRdb on the PCR reads, yielding one entry per CDR3 protein. The sample includes approximately 18,000 distinct CDR3 sequences, over 40% of them seen just once. This clonotype was observed a handful of times. Trimming removed 1 base from V and 0 bases from J, with 5 bases in between. Germline V gene data show CDR1 as DFQATT and CDR2 as SNEGSKA (reference sequence). The CDR3 totals 13 residues. This receptor was obtained from a female donor with esophageal squamous cell carcinoma. Input material: normal esophageal tissue next to the tumor. V gene TRBV20-1 combines with J gene TRBJ2-3; no reliable D call. The CDR3 DNA reads TGCAGTGCTAGAGCTGTAAGCACAGATACGCAGTATTTT. Its protein product is CSARAVSTDTQYF.